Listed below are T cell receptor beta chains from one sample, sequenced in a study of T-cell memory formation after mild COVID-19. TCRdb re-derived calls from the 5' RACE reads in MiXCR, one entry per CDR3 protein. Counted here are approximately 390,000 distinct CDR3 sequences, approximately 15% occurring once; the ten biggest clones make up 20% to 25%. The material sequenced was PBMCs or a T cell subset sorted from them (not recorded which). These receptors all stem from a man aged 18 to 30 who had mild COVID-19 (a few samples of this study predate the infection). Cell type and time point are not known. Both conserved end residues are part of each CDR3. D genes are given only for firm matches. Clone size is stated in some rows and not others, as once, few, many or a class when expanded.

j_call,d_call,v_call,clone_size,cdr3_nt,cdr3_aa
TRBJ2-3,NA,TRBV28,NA,TGTGCCAGCAGTTTATTTCACAGCACAGATACGCAGTATTTT,CASSLFHSTDTQYF
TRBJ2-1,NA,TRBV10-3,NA,TGTGCCATCAGTGAGGGACCACGGCAGTTCTTC,CAISEGPRQFF
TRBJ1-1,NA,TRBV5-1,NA,TGCGCCAGCAGCTTGATAGGGCTCGGGGCCATGAACACTGAAGCTTTCTTT,CASSLIGLGAMNTEAFF
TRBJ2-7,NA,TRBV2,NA,TGTGCCAGCAGTGGGACAGAAACCTACGAGCAGTACTTC,CASSGTETYEQYF
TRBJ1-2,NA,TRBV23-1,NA,TGCGCCAGCAAAATATCAGGGTTCCTCTATGGCTACACCTTC,CASKISGFLYGYTF
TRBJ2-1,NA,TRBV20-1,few,TGCAGTGCTAGAGTCGCTCGCTTTGGGCTCTACAATGAGCAGTTCTTC,CSARVARFGLYNEQFF
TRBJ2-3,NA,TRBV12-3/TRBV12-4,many,TGTGCCAGCAGTCCCCACCCCGCGGCAGATACGCAGTATTTT,CASSPHPAADTQYF
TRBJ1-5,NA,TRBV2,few,TGTGCCAGCAGTGTCGGAGGCCAGCCCCAGCATTTT,CASSVGGQPQHF
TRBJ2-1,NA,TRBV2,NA,TGTGCCAGCAGTGAAGCAGGGTCTGAGCAGTTCTTC,CASSEAGSEQFF
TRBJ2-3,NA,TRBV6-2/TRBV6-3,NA,TGTGCCAGCAGTTACGGCGGTTCAGACCTCACAGATACGCAGTATTTT,CASSYGGSDLTDTQYF
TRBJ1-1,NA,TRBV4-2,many,TGTGCCAGCAGCCAAGGGAGTGGATGGGTTAGAGACACTGAAGCTTTCTTT,CASSQGSGWVRDTEAFF
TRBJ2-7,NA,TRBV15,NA,TGTGCCACCAGCAGAGTGATTACGTACGAGCAGTACTTC,CATSRVITYEQYF
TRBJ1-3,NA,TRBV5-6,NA,TGTGCCAGCAGTCTCACGGGACATGGAAACACCATATATTTT,CASSLTGHGNTIYF
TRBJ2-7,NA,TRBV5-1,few,TGCGCCAGCAGCTTGGAGGGTGGTGGCCCCACCTACGAGCAGTACTTC,CASSLEGGGPTYEQYF
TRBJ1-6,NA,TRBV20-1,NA,TGCAGTGCTAAAAGGGACCCGAATTCACCCCTCCACTTT,CSAKRDPNSPLHF
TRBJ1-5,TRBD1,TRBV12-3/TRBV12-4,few,TGTGCCAGCAGTTTAGGGGGACAGGGGAGGAAGCCCCAGCATTTT,CASSLGGQGRKPQHF
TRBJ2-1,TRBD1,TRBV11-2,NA,TGTGCCAGCAGCAACCCGGGACAGGGGTACAATGAGCAGTTCTTC,CASSNPGQGYNEQFF
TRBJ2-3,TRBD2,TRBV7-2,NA,TGTGCCAGCAGCTTTCGAGCGGGGAACACAGATACGCAGTATTTT,CASSFRAGNTDTQYF
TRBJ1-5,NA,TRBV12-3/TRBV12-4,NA,TGTGCCAGCAGTTTAACCCAGGGCCCCAGGCCCCAGCATTTT,CASSLTQGPRPQHF
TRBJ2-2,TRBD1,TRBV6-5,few,TGTGCCAGCAGGCTACAGGGGGCGAACACCGGGGAGCTGTTTTTT,CASRLQGANTGELFF
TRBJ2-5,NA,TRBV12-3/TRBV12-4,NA,TGTGCCAGCAGTTTGTGGGGGCGAGAGACCCAGTACTTC,CASSLWGRETQYF
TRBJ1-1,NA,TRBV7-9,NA,TGTGCCAGCAGCCGCCTGGGGGGGGGGAGCACTGAAGCTTTCTTT,CASSRLGGGSTEAFF
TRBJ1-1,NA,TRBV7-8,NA,TGTGCACCTCTTAAAGAAGCTTTCTTT,CAPLKEAFF
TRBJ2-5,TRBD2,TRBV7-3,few,TGTGCCAGCAGCAAATGGGGGGGTCAAGAGACCCAGTACTTC,CASSKWGGQETQYF
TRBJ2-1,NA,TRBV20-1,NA,TGCAGTGCTTACAGGGTGGGCGAGCAGTTCTTC,CSAYRVGEQFF
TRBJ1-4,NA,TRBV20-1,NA,TGCAGTGCTAGAGATTATCTTAATGACGAAAAACTGTTTTTT,CSARDYLNDEKLFF
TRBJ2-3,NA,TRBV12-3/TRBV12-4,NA,TGTGCCAGCAGTCATACTTCCCGCACAGATACGCAGTATTTT,CASSHTSRTDTQYF
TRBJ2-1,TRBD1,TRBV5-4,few,TGTGCCAGCAGGGGTTGGACAGGGGAATACAATGAGCAGTTCTTC,CASRGWTGEYNEQFF
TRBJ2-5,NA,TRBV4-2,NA,TGTGCCAGCAGCCAAGGGGTGACGGGGGTCTTGACAGAGACCCAGTACTTC,CASSQGVTGVLTETQYF
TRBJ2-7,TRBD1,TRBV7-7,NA,TGTGCCAGCAGTAGCCGGGGGACAGGCGACTACGAGCAGTACTTC,CASSSRGTGDYEQYF
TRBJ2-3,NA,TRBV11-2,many,TGTGCCAGCAGCTTAGAACCCAGCACAGATACGCAGTATTTT,CASSLEPSTDTQYF
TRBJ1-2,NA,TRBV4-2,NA,TGTGACAGCAGCCAAGAATCGGCAGGGAACTATGGCTACACCTTC,CDSSQESAGNYGYTF
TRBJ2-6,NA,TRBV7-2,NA,TGTGCCAGCAGTCAACGGACGGTTAGGAGGGCCAACGTCCTGACTTTC,CASSQRTVRRANVLTF
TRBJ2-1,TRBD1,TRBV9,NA,TGTGCCAGCAGCCCCCCTCGGACAGGGGGGAGTGAGCAGTTCTTC,CASSPPRTGGSEQFF
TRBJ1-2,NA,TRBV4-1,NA,TGCGCCAGCAGCCAAGAGATCGGGGATGGCTACACCTTC,CASSQEIGDGYTF
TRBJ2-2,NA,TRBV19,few,TGTGCCAGTAGTTCTTACTTCAAGGGCGGGGAGCTGTTTTTT,CASSSYFKGGELFF
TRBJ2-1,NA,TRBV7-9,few,TGTGCCAGCAGCTTTAGCCGGGCCGATGAGCAGTTCTTC,CASSFSRADEQFF
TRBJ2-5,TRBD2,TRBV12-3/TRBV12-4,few,TGTGCCAGCAGCCCTGGGACTAGCGGGGGCCAAGAGACCCAGTACTTC,CASSPGTSGGQETQYF
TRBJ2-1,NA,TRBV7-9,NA,TGTGCCAGCAGGGACCGGGACTTCTCGCATGAGCAGTTCTTC,CASRDRDFSHEQFF
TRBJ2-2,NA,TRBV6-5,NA,TGTGCCAGCCGCCACAGGCGGGGAGACACCGGGGAGCTGTTTTTT,CASRHRRGDTGELFF
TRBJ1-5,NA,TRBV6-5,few,TGTGCCAGCAGTCCTAATCGCCCAGACAATCAGCCCCAGCATTTT,CASSPNRPDNQPQHF
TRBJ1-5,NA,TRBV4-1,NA,TGCGCCAGCAGCCAGTGGTCTGATCAGCCCCAGCATTTT,CASSQWSDQPQHF
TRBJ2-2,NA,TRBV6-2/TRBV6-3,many,TGTGCCAGCAGTCCAGCCGCGTACACCGGGGAGCTGTTTTTT,CASSPAAYTGELFF
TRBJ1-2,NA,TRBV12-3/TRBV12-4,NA,TGTGCCAGCAGTTTCAACGGGGGCGCTGACTATGGCTACACCTTC,CASSFNGGADYGYTF
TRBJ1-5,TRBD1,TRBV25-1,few,TGTGCCAGCAGTGGGACAGGGGATGGGCCCCAGCATTTT,CASSGTGDGPQHF
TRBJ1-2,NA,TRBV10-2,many,TGCGCCAGCAGTGAGACCTACACACACACCTCATATGGCTACACCTTC,CASSETYTHTSYGYTF
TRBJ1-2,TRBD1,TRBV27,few,TGTGCCAGCAGTACAGAATGGACAGGGGAGGAAGGCTACACCTTC,CASSTEWTGEEGYTF
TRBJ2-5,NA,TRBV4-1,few,TGCGCCAGCAGCCAAGGCGGCGGCGGACAAGAGACCCAGTACTTC,CASSQGGGGQETQYF
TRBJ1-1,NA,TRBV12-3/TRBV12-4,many,TGTGCCAGCAGTTTCGGCTCGAACACTGAAGCTTTCTTT,CASSFGSNTEAFF
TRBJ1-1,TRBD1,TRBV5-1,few,TGCGCCAGCAGCTTGGCCTCGGGGGGGGCAGGGGGCACTGAAGCTTTCTTT,CASSLASGGAGGTEAFF
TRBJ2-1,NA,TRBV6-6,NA,TGTGCCAGCAGTTACTACGCGGGGACCTCCTACAATGAGCAGTTCTTC,CASSYYAGTSYNEQFF
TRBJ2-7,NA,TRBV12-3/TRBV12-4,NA,TGTGCCAGCAGTGTTCCCGGGTCCCACTACGAGCAGTACTTC,CASSVPGSHYEQYF
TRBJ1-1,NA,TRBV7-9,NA,TGTGCCAGCAGCTTAGGTTTCAGGGAAGCTTTCTTT,CASSLGFREAFF
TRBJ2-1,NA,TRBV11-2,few,TGTGCCAGCAGCTTTTTAGGTAGGGAGCAGTTCTTC,CASSFLGREQFF